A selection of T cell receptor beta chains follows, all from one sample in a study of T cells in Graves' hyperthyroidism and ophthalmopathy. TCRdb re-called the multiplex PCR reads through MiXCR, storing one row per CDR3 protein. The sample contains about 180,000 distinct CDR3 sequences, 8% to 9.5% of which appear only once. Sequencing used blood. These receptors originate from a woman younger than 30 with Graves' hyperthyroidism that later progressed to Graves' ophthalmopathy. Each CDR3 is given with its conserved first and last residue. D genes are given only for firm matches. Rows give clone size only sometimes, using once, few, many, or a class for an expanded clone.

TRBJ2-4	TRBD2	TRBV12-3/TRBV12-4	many	CASSLAGGDIQYF	TGTGCCAGCAGTTTAGCGGGGGGGGACATTCAGTACTTC
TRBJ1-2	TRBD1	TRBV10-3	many	CAISEDGTGIYGYTF	TGTGCCATCAGTGAAGACGGGACAGGGATTTATGGCTACACCTTC
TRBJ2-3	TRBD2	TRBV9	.	CASSASGIPDTQYF	TGTGCCAGCAGCGCTAGCGGGATCCCAGATACGCAGTATTTT
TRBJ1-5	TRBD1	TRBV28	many	CASSPSGGRFDGNQPQHF	TGTGCCAGCAGTCCGTCAGGGGGGCGGTTTGATGGCAATCAGCCCCAGCATTTT
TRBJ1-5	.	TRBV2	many	CASNPTAYQPQHF	TGTGCCAGTAACCCCACAGCATATCAGCCCCAGCATTTT
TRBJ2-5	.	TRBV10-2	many	CASSVGGETQYF	TGCGCCAGCAGCGTCGGGGGAGAGACCCAGTACTTC
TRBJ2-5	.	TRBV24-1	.	CATRLQETQYF	TGTGCCACCAGACTACAAGAGACCCAGTACTTC
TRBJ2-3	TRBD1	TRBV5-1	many	CASSLRGLGTDTQYF	TGCGCCAGCAGCTTGAGGGGGCTCGGCACAGATACGCAGTATTTT
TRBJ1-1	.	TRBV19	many	CASSMLLGDANTEAFF	TGTGCCAGTAGTATGCTTTTGGGGGACGCTAACACTGAAGCTTTCTTT
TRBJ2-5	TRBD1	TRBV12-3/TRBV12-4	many	CASSLRDSQETQYF	TGTGCCAGCAGTTTAAGGGACAGCCAAGAGACCCAGTACTTC
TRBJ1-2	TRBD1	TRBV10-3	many	CAILVTGADGYTF	TGTGCCATACTCGTGACAGGGGCTGACGGCTACACCTTC
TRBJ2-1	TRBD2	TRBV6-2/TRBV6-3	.	CASRLPVPSGEQFF	TGTGCCAGCAGACTACCTGTGCCTAGCGGGGAGCAGTTCTTC
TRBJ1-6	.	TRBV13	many	CASSLRDRRNSPLHF	TGTGCCAGCAGCTTAAGAGACCGGAGGAATTCACCCCTCCACTTT
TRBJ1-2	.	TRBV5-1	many	CASSLVQGPYGYTF	TGCGCCAGCAGCTTGGTACAGGGTCCGTATGGCTACACCTTC
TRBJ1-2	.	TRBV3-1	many	CASSHRVTNYGYTF	TGTGCCAGCAGCCACAGAGTAACTAACTATGGCTACACCTTC
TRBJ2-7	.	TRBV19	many	CASSIFSTGTYEQYF	TGTGCCAGTAGTATTTTTTCAACAGGAACCTACGAGCAGTACTTC
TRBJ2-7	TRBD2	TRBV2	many	CATSLAGGPYEQYF	TGTGCCACCTCACTAGCGGGAGGTCCCTACGAGCAGTACTTC
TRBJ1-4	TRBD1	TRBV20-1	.	CSARPGQSEKLFF	TGCAGTGCTAGGCCGGGACAGTCTGAAAAACTGTTTTTT
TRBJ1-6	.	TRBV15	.	CAISRDRMVGDSPLHF	TGTGCCATCAGCAGAGATAGGATGGTGGGGGATTCACCCCTCCACTTT
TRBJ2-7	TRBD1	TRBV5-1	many	CASSLGQGRDEQYF	TGCGCCAGCAGCTTGGGACAGGGGCGCGACGAGCAGTACTTC
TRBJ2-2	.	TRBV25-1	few	CASSDWLLGNTGELFF	TGTGCCAGCAGTGATTGGCTGCTCGGTAACACCGGGGAGCTGTTTTTT
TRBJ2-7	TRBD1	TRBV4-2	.	CASSRNLGQAFYEQYF	TGTGCCAGCAGCCGAAACCTAGGACAGGCCTTCTACGAGCAGTACTTC
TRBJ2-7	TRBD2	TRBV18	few	CASSPLAGAPYEQYF	TGTGCCAGCTCACCCCTAGCGGGGGCCCCCTACGAGCAGTACTTC
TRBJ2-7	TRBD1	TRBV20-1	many	CSAKDRGAPYEQYF	TGCAGTGCAAAGGACAGGGGTGCTCCCTACGAGCAGTACTTC
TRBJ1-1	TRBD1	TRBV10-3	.	CASRGETGLDTEAFF	TGTGCCAGCCGGGGGGAGACAGGGTTGGACACTGAAGCTTTCTTT
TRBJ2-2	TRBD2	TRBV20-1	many	CSARSGAKTGELFF	TGCAGTGCGAGAAGCGGGGCGAAGACCGGGGAGCTGTTTTTT
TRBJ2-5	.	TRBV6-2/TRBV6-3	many	CASSYRDGPVGDQYF	TGTGCCAGCAGTTACCGGGACGGACCTGTCGGGGACCAGTACTTC
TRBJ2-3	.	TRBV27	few	CASSLGRSDTQYF	TGTGCCAGCAGTTTAGGCCGTTCGGATACGCAGTATTTT
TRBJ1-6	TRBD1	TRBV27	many	CASSLSFPDRSASPLHF	TGTGCCAGCAGTTTATCTTTTCCGGACAGGTCGGCATCACCCCTCCACTTT
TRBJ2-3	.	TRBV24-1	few	CATSSGYTITDTQYF	TGTGCCACCAGTAGCGGGTATACAATCACAGATACGCAGTATTTT
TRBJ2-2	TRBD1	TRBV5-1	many	CASSLEGAPGELFF	TGCGCCAGCAGCTTGGAGGGGGCCCCCGGGGAGCTGTTTTTT
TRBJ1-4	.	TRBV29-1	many	CSAAAWGKDEKLFF	TGCAGCGCTGCGGCCTGGGGAAAGGATGAAAAACTGTTTTTT
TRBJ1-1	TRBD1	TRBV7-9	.	CASSSTRTGVNTEAFF	TGTGCCAGCAGCTCTACCCGGACAGGGGTAAACACTGAAGCTTTCTTT
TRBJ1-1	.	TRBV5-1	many	CASSWSGVGPNTEAFF	TGCGCCAGCAGCTGGTCAGGGGTTGGACCCAACACTGAAGCTTTCTTT
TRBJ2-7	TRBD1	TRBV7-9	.	CASNTRDRGLYSYEQYF	TGTGCCAGCAACACACGGGACAGGGGGCTCTACTCCTACGAGCAGTACTTC
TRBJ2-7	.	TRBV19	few	CASSRGRGSSYEQYF	TGTGCCAGTAGTCGGGGCAGGGGTAGCTCCTACGAGCAGTACTTC
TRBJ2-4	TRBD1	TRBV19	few	CASSIQGQGLAKNIQYF	TGTGCCAGTAGTATACAGGGACAGGGCTTAGCCAAAAACATTCAGTACTTC
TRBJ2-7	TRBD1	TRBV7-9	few	CATGTASYEQYF	TGTGCCACGGGGACAGCCTCCTACGAGCAGTACTTC
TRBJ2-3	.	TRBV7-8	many	CASSLEGRPGGTQYF	TGTGCCAGCAGCTTAGAGGGCAGGCCCGGGGGTACGCAGTATTTT
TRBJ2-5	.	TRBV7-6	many	CASSLGRETQYF	TGTGCCAGCAGCTTAGGCAGGGAGACCCAGTACTTC
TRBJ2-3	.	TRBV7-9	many	CASSPPNSDTQYF	TGTGCCAGCAGCCCCCCCAACAGTGATACGCAGTATTTT
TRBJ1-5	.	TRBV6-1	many	CASTSNQPQHF	TGTGCCAGCACCAGCAATCAGCCCCAGCATTTT
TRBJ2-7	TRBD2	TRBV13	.	CASSVSGRVYEQYF	TGTGCCAGCAGCGTAAGCGGGAGGGTCTACGAGCAGTACTTC
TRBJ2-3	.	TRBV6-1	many	CASSEGVRTDTQYF	TGTGCCAGCAGTGAAGGGGTACGCACAGATACGCAGTATTTT
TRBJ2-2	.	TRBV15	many	CATSSPTRTNTGELFF	TGTGCCACCAGCAGCCCTACACGAACGAACACCGGGGAGCTGTTTTTT
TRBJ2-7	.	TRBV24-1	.	CATSGTGTPSYEQYF	TGTGCCACCAGTGGAACCGGGACACCTTCCTACGAGCAGTACTTC
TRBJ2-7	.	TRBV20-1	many	CSARDRVSSYEQYF	TGCAGTGCTAGAGATCGAGTAAGCTCCTACGAGCAGTACTTC
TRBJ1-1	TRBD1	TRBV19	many	CASSIGQGMNTEAFF	TGTGCCAGTAGTATCGGACAGGGGATGAACACTGAAGCTTTCTTT
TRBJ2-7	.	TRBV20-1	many	CSASPGTLGGWPYEQYF	TGCAGTGCTAGTCCCGGGACGCTTGGGGGGTGGCCCTACGAGCAGTACTTC
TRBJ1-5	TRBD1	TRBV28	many	CASRTGRNQPQHF	TGTGCCAGCAGGACAGGGCGCAATCAGCCCCAGCATTTT
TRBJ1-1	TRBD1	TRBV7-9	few	CASSKRDSEAFF	TGTGCCAGCAGCAAAAGGGACAGTGAAGCTTTCTTT
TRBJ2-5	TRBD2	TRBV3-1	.	CASSPGGLAEETQYF	TGTGCCAGCAGCCCGGGGGGACTAGCGGAAGAGACCCAGTACTTC
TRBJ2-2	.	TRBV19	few	CASSMARSGELFF	TGTGCCAGTAGTATGGCTCGTTCCGGGGAGCTGTTTTTT
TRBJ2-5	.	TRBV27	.	CASSTDPDAYQETQYF	TGTGCCAGCAGTACCGACCCCGACGCGTACCAAGAGACCCAGTACTTC
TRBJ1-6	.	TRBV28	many	CASSPEPRWDDSPLHF	TGTGCCAGCAGCCCCGAACCCCGGTGGGATGATTCACCCCTCCACTTT